These T cell receptor beta chains were read from a single sample in a study of blood T cell repertoires in COVID-19. The protocol was immunoSEQ multiplex PCR, while the TCRdb copy is restricted to in-frame clones and leaves out a portion. The sample has some 180,000 clones; around four fifths are singletons. The sequencing sample was made of peripheral blood. These receptors were collected from a woman of 80 years or more with COVID-19, enrolled during active disease. Each CDR3 is given with its conserved first and last residue. D genes are given only for firm matches. Rows give clone size only sometimes, using once, few, many, or a class for an expanded clone.

d_call | clone_size | j_call | v_call | cdr3_aa | cdr3_nt
TRBD1 | NA | TRBJ2-7 | TRBV4-1 | CASSPWTGKAYEQYF | TGCGCCAGCAGCCCCTGGACAGGGAAGGCCTACGAGCAGTACTTC
TRBD2 | NA | TRBJ2-2 | TRBV28 | CASRERGYTGELFF | TGTGCCAGCCGAGAGCGGGGTTACACCGGGGAGCTGTTTTTT
TRBD1 | NA | TRBJ1-2 | TRBV19 | CASSSPGQGANRDYGYTF | TGTGCCAGTAGTTCTCCGGGACAGGGGGCAAATCGGGACTATGGCTACACCTTC
NA | NA | TRBJ1-1 | TRBV19 | CASRITGNTEAFF | TGTGCCAGTAGAATCACAGGCAACACTGAAGCTTTCTTT
TRBD1 | NA | TRBJ2-1 | TRBV6-6 | CASSYLGQGVYNEQFF | TGTGCCAGCAGTTACCTGGGACAGGGGGTTTACAATGAGCAGTTCTTC
NA | NA | TRBJ1-4 | TRBV13 | CASSFRGNNEKLFF | TGTGCCAGCAGCTTCCGGGGGAATAATGAAAAACTGTTTTTT
TRBD1 | NA | TRBJ1-2 | TRBV5-4 | CASSSGQGAGGNYGYTF | TGTGCCAGCAGCTCGGGCCAGGGGGCAGGTGGGAACTATGGCTACACCTTC
TRBD1 | once | TRBJ1-6 | TRBV2 | CASSEWTGGVNSPLHF | TGTGCCAGCAGTGAATGGACAGGGGGGGTTAATTCACCCCTCCACTTT
NA | NA | TRBJ2-1 | TRBV27 | CASKFGTTSYNEQFF | TGTGCCAGCAAATTCGGGACAACCTCCTACAATGAGCAGTTCTTC
NA | NA | TRBJ2-7 | TRBV7-5 | CARTPDTSYEQYF | TGTGCCAGAACCCCGGACACTTCCTACGAGCAGTACTTC
NA | NA | TRBJ2-3 | TRBV5-1 | CASSPGVTDTQYF | TGCGCCAGCAGCCCGGGGGTCACAGATACGCAGTATTTT
TRBD1 | NA | TRBJ2-3 | TRBV20-1 | CSASIGGDRGTDTQYF | TGCAGTGCTAGTATTGGTGGGGACAGGGGTACAGATACGCAGTATTTT
NA | NA | TRBJ1-1 | TRBV19 | CASNWGRGTEAFF | TGTGCCAGTAATTGGGGACGGGGGACTGAAGCTTTCTTT
NA | NA | TRBJ2-2 | TRBV19 | CASRTSLLPGELFF | TGTGCCAGTAGGACAAGCCTTCTCCCCGGGGAGCTGTTTTTT
TRBD1 | few | TRBJ1-5 | TRBV5-4 | CAMIHSTGGNGNQPQHF | TGTGCCATGATACACTCGACAGGGGGCAACGGCAATCAGCCCCAGCATTTT
NA | NA | TRBJ1-1 | TRBV25-1 | CASSEGLRAFF | TGTGCCAGCAGTGAAGGGCTAAGGGCTTTCTTT
TRBD2 | once | TRBJ2-5 | TRBV5-1 | CASSPGTSGRGGQETQYF | TGCGCCAGCAGCCCAGGGACTAGCGGGAGGGGGGGCCAAGAGACCCAGTACTTC
NA | NA | TRBJ1-1 | TRBV2 | CASSNGEGNTEAFF | TGTGCCAGCAGTAACGGAGAAGGGAACACTGAAGCTTTCTTT
NA | NA | TRBJ1-2 | TRBV3-1/TRBV3-2 | CASSQAGDPYGYTF | TGTGCCAGCAGCCAGGCAGGGGACCCCTATGGCTACACCTTC
NA | NA | TRBJ1-3 | TRBV5-1 | CASSLLGTPQRDTIYF | TGCGCCAGCAGCTTGCTAGGGACTCCACAAAGGGACACCATATATTTT
TRBD1 | NA | TRBJ2-7 | TRBV4-1 | CASSHQRSLDRGYEQYF | TGCGCCAGCAGCCACCAAAGATCACTGGACAGGGGGTACGAGCAGTACTTC
NA | NA | TRBJ1-1 | TRBV3-1/TRBV3-2 | CASSLTTGEAFF | TGTGCCAGCAGCTTGACGACAGGAGAAGCTTTCTTT